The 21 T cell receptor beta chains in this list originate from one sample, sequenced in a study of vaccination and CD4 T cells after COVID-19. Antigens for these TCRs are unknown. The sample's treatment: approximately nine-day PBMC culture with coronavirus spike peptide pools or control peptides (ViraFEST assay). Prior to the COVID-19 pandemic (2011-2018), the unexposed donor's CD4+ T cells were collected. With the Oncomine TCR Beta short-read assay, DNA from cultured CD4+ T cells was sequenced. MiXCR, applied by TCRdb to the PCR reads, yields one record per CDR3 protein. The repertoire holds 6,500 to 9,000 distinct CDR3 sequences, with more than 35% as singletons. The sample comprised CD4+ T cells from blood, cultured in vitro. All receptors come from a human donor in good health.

The CDR3, as DNA: TGCGCCAGCAGTGAGTATCAGGGAGAAGGCTACACCTTC. Its translation: CASSEYQGEGYTF. V and J are TRBV10-2 and TRBJ1-2; D is possibly TRBD1 (5 bases). CDR1 and CDR2 (germline): WSHSY, SAAADI. Trimming removed 1 base at V and 8 bases at J, with 11 bases between. The CDR3 contains 13 residues.

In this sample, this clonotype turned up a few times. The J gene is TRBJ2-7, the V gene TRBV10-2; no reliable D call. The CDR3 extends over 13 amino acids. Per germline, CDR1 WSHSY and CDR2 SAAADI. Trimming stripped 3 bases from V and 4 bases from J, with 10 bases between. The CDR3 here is CASSDGRLYEQYF. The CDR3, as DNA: TGCGCCAGCAGTGACGGCAGGTTGTACGAGCAGTACTTC.

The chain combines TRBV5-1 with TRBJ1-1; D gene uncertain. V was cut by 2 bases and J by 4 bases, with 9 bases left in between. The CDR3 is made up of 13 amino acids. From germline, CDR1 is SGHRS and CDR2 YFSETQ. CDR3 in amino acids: CASSFEAPTEAFF. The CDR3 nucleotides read TGCGCCAGCAGCTTCGAGGCTCCCACTGAAGCTTTCTTT.

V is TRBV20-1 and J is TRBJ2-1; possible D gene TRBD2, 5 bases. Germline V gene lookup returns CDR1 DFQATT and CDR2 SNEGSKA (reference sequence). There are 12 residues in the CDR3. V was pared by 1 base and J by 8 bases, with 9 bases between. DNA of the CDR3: TGCAGTGCTAGAGCCGCGAGGGATGAGCAGTTCTTC. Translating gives CSARAARDEQFF.

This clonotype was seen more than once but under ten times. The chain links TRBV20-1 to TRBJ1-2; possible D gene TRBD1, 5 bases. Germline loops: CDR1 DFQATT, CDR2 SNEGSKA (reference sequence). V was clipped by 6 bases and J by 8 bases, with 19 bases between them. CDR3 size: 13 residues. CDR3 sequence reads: CSATLPPGDGYTF. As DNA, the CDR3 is TGCAGTGCCACCCTCCCCCCGGGGGACGGCTACACCTTC.

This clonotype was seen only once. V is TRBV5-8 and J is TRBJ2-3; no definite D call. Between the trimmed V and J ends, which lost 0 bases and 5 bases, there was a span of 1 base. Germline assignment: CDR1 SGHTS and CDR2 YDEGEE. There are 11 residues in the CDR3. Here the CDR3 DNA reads TGTGCCAGCAGCTTGGGAGATACGCAGTATTTT. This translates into CASSLGDTQYF.

The CDR3 region is CASSPRDVRFEAFF. CDR3 nucleotide sequence: TGTGCCAGCAGTCCCCGGGACGTCAGATTTGAAGCTTTCTTT. The chain recombines TRBV6-1 with TRBJ1-1; D may be TRBD1 (5 bases). The V end was cut by 5 bases, the J end by 7 bases, with 17 bases between. This CDR3 has 14 amino acids. The germline gives CDR1 MNHNS, CDR2 SASEGT.

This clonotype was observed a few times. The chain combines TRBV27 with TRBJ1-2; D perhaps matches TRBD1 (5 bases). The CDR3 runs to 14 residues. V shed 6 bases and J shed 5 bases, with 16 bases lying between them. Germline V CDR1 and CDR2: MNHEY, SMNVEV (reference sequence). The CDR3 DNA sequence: TGTGCCAGCAGCTCCCCCGGGACCCTATATGGCTACACCTTC. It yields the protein CASSSPGTLYGYTF.

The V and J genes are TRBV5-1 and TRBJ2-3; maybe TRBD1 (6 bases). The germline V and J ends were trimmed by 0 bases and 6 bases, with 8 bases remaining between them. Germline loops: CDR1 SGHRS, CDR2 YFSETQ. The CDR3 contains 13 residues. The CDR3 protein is CASSLAGEDTQYF. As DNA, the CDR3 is TGCGCCAGCAGCTTGGCAGGGGAGGATACGCAGTATTTT. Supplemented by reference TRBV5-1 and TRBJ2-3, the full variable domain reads KAGVTQTPRYLIKTRGQQVTLSCSPISGHRSVSWYQQTPGQGLQFLFEYFSETQRNKGNFPGRFSGRQFSNSRSEMNVSTLELGDSALYLCASSLAGEDTQYFGPGTRLTVL.

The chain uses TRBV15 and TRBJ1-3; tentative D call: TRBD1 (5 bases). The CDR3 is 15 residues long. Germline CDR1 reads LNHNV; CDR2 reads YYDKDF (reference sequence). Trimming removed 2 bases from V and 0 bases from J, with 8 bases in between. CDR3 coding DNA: TGTGCCACCAGCAGATCAGGGTTCTCTGGAAACACCATATATTTT. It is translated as CATSRSGFSGNTIYF.

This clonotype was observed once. CDR3: CASSLDRGKAFF. Here the CDR3 DNA reads TGTGCCAGCAGCTTAGATAGAGGGAAGGCTTTCTTT. The V and J genes are TRBV11-2 and TRBJ1-1; D gene ambiguous. CDR1 SGHAT and CDR2 FQNNGV come from the germline V gene. V lost 0 bases and J 11 bases, leaving 10 bases between the germline ends. This CDR3 spans 12 amino acids.

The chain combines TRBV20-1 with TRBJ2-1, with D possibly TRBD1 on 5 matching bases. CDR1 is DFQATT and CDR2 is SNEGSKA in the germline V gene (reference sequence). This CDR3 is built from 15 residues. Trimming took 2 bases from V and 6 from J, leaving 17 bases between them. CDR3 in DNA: TGCAGTGCTAGATTAGCAACCAGGGTGGGCAATGAGCAGTTCTTC. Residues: CSARLATRVGNEQFF.

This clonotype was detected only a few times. The CDR3 bases are TGTGCCAGCAGCTTAGATCTAGCGGGGGGGTCAAACACCGGGGAGCTGTTTTTT. The encoded protein is CASSLDLAGGSNTGELFF. The rearrangement joins TRBV7-9 to TRBJ2-2, with 12 bases fitting TRBD2. The length of the CDR3 is 18 residues. In germline, CDR1 is SEHNR, CDR2 FQNEAQ (reference sequence). The trim removed 1 base at V and 2 bases at J, leaving 5 bases unmatched.

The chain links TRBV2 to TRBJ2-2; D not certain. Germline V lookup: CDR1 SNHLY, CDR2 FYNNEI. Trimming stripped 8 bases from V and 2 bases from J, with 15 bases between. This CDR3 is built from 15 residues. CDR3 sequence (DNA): TGTGCCAGCGTCTATGGGGAACCAAACACCGGGGAGCTGTTTTTT. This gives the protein CASVYGEPNTGELFF.

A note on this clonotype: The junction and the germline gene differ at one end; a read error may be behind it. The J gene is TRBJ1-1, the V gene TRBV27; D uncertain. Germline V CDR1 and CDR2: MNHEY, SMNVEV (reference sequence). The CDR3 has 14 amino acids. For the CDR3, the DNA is TGTGGCAGCAGTTTATCGCGGGTAAACACTGAAGCTTTCTTT. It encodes CGSSLSRVNTEAFF.

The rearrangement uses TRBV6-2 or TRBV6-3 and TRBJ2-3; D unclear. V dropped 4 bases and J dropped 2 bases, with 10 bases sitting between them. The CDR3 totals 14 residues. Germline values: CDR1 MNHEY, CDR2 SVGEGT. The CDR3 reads CASSLDGYTDTQYF. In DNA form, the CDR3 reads TGTGCCAGCAGTTTAGACGGGTACACAGATACGCAGTATTTT.

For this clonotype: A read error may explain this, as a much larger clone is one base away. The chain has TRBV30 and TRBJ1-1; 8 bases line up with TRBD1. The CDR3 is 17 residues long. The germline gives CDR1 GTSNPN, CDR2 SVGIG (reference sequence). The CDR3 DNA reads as TGTGCCTGGAGTCGGAACCCTGGGACAGGAATGAACACTAAAGCTTTCTTT. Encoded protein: CAWSRNPGTGMNTKAFF. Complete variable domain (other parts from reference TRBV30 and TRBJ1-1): SQTIHQWPATLVQPVGSPLSLECTVEGTSNPNLYWYRQAAGRGLQLLFYSVGIGQISSEVPQNLSASRPQDRQFILSSKKLLLSDSGFYLCAWSRNPGTGMNTKAFFGQGTRLTVV.

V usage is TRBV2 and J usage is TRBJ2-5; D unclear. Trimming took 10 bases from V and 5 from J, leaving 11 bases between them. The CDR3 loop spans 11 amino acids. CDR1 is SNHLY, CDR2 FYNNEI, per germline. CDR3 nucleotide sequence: TGTGCCACTACGGTCCGTGAGACCCAGTACTTC. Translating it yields CATTVRETQYF.

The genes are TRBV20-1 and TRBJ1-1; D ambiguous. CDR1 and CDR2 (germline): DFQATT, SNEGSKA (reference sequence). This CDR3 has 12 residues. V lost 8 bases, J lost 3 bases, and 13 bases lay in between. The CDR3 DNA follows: TGCAGTTTCCTAAGGTGGGACACTGAAGCTTTCTTT. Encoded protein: CSFLRWDTEAFF.

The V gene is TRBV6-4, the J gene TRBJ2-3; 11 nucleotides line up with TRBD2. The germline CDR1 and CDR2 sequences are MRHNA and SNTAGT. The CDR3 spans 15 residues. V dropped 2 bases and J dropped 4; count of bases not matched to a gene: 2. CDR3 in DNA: TGTGCCAGCAGTGACGATAGCGGGGGGGCAGATACGCAGTATTTT. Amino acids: CASSDDSGGADTQYF.

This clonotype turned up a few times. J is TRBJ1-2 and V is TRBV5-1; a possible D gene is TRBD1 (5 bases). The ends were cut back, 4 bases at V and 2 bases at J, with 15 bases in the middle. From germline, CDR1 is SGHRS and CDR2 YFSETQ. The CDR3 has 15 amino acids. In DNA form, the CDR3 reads TGCGCCAGCAGCGCAATAGGGACGGAGAACTATGGCTACACCTTC. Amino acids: CASSAIGTENYGYTF.